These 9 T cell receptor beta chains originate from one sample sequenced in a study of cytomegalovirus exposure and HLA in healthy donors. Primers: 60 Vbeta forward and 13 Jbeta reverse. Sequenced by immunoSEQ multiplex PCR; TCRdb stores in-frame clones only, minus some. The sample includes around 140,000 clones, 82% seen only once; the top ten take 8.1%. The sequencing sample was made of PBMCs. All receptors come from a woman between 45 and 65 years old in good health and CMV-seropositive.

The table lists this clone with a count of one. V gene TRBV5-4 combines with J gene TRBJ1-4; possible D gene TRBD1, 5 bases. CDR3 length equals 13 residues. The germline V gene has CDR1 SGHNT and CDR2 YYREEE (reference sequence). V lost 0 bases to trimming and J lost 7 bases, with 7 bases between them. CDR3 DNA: TGTGCCAGCAGCTTGGTCCAGGGTGAAAAACTGTTTTTT. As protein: CASSLVQGEKLFF.

CDR3: CASSLFREDTQYF. CDR3 nucleotides: TGTGCCAGCAGCTTATTCCGTGAGGATACGCAGTATTTT. This rearrangement joins TRBV7-8 to TRBJ2-3; D is unresolved. Trimming removed 2 bases at V and 6 bases at J, with 9 bases between. CDR1 SGHVS and CDR2 FQNEAQ come from the germline V gene. This CDR3 has 13 residues.

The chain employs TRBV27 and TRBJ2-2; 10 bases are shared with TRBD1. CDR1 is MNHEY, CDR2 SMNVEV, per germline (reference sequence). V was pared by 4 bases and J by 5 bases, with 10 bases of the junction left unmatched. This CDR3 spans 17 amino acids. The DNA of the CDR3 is TGTGCCAGCAGTTACCGGGACAGGGGACTTGAGACCGGGGAGCTGTTTTTT. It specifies CASSYRDRGLETGELFF.

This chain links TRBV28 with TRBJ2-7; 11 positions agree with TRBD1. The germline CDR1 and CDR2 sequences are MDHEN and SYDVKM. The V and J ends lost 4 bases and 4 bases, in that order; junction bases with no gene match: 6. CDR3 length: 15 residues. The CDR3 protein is CASSSRDRGGYEQYF. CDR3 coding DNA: TGTGCCAGCAGTTCCCGGGACAGGGGGGGGTACGAGCAGTACTTC.

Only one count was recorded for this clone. CDR3 loop: CASSLEPQGLYGYTF. CDR3 coding DNA: TGTGCCAGCAGCTTAGAGCCCCAGGGCCTCTATGGCTACACCTTC. The chain joins TRBV7-6 to TRBJ1-2, with D possibly TRBD1 on 5 matching bases. The CDR3 covers 15 residues. CDR1 is SGHVS, CDR2 FNYEAQ, per germline. V lost 1 base, J lost 4 bases, and 13 bases lay in between.

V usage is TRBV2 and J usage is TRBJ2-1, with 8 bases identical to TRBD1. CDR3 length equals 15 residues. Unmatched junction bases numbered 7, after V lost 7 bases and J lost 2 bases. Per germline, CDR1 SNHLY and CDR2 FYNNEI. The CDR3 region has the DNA TGTGCCAGCACCAGAGGACAGGGCACCTACAATGAGCAGTTCTTC. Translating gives CASTRGQGTYNEQFF.

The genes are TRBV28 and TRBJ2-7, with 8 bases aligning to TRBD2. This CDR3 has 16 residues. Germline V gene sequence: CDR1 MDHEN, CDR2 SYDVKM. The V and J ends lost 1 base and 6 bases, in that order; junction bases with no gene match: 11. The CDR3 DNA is TGTGCCAGCAGTTTATCAGCGGGAGTTGGTCTCGTCGAGCAGTACTTC. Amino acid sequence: CASSLSAGVGLVEQYF.

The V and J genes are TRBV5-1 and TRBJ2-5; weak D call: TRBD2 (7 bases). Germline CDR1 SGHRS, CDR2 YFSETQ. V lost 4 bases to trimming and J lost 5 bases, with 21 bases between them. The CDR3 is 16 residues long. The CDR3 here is CASSRSGGGAGETQYF. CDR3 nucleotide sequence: TGCGCCAGCAGCCGATCGGGTGGGGGGGCCGGGGAGACCCAGTACTTC.

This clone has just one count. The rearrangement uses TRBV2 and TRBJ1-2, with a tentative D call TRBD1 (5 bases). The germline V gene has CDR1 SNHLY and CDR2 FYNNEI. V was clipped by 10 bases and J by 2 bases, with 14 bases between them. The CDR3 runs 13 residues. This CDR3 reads CATGGLWNYGYTF. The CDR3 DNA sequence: TGTGCCACCGGGGGACTGTGGAACTATGGCTACACCTTC.